The sample holds many counts of the clone carrying this T cell receptor (beta chain). All donors with ophthalmopathy were recorded as having moderate-to-severe activity, CAS ≥3, NOSPECS ≥4 and a duration under 3 months. This CDR3 comprises 12 residues. The germline CDR1 and CDR2 sequences are PRHDT and FYEKMQ (reference sequence). The V gene end was trimmed by 5 bases and the J gene end by 11 bases; junction bases not matched to a gene: 8. This specimen belongs to a study of Graves' ophthalmopathy and Graves' hyperthyroidism. Amplification of the TCR beta CDR3 regions used RNA transcripts (as template). HTBI-primed first-round RT-PCR preceded second-round multiplex PCR. Each CDR3 protein is one row after TCRdb ran MiXCR on the multiplex PCR reads. The data contain about 660,000 distinct CDR3 sequences, roughly 39% of them singletons.

This TCR was sampled from an adult man with Graves' ophthalmopathy. V is TRBV13 and J is TRBJ1-2, with TRBD1 identical over 7 bases. Material for sequencing was peripheral blood. The CDR3 reads CASSTETGSYTF. CDR3 in DNA: TGTGCCAGCAGCACCGAGACAGGGAGTTACACCTTC.